Shown below are 11 T cell receptor beta chains from a single sample sequenced in a study of beta chain features in type 1 diabetes. Of the isolated RNA, all was reverse transcribed, and so the sequenced material was expressed TCRB transcripts. The table came from immunoSEQ multiplex PCR; TCRdb's copy has only in-frame clones and leaves some out. The data hold over 350,000 clones, with approximately 16% observed a single time. Specimen: naive CD4+ T cells from blood. The receptors here all came from a woman aged 18-35 years in good health.

This clone was seen a few times. J is TRBJ2-7 and V is TRBV27; 11 nucleotides match TRBD2. With 6 bases clipped from V and 2 bases from J, the junction kept 3 bases outside the gene matches. In germline, CDR1 is MNHEY, CDR2 SMNVEV (reference sequence). CDR3 length: 14 amino acids. For the CDR3, the DNA is TGTGCCAGCAGGGGGACTAGCGGACCCTACGAGCAGTACTTC. Translated: CASRGTSGPYEQYF.

This clone came up a few times. The chain recombines TRBV30 with TRBJ1-4; a weak D match, TRBD1 (6 bases). Looked up from germline, CDR1 is GTSNPN and CDR2 is SVGIG (reference sequence). The V and J ends lost 2 bases and 7 bases respectively, with 11 bases between them. The CDR3 sequence is 13 residues long. The CDR3 protein is CAWSYLGGEKLFF. CDR3 nucleotides: TGTGCCTGGAGTTACCTAGGGGGTGAAAAACTGTTTTTT.

The chain uses TRBV29-1 and TRBJ2-7; 10 bases agree with TRBD1. The CDR3 sequence is 14 residues long. The germline CDR1 and CDR2 sequences are SQVTM and ANQGSEA. The trim removed 2 bases at V and 7 bases at J, leaving 8 bases unmatched. CDR3 in amino acids: CSVEIGDRGREQYF. Here the CDR3 DNA reads TGCAGCGTTGAAATCGGGGACAGGGGTCGTGAGCAGTACTTC.

This rearrangement joins TRBV5-1 to TRBJ2-2; 9 positions match TRBD2. The germline V gene has CDR1 SGHRS and CDR2 YFSETQ. V lost 5 bases and J lost 2; bases outside the gene matches: 4. This CDR3 has 15 residues. CDR3: CASRPSGTNTGELFF. CDR3 nucleotides: TGCGCCAGCAGACCTAGCGGGACAAACACCGGGGAGCTGTTTTTT. The variable domain in full, with the rest retrieved from reference TRBV5-1 and TRBJ2-2, is KAGVTQTPRYLIKTRGQQVTLSCSPISGHRSVSWYQQTPGQGLQFLFEYFSETQRNKGNFPGRFSGRQFSNSRSEMNVSTLELGDSALYLCASRPSGTNTGELFFGEGSRLTVL.

This chain uses TRBV29-1 with TRBJ2-7; D remains unclear. Trimming removed 4 bases from V and 6 bases from J, with 10 bases in between. The CDR3 sequence is 11 residues long. Germline assignment: CDR1 SQVTM and CDR2 ANQGSEA. The CDR3 here is CSVVRLREQYF. CDR3 DNA: TGCAGCGTTGTCAGGCTGCGCGAGCAGTACTTC.

This clone has a handful of counts. This rearrangement joins TRBV5-1 to TRBJ2-7; a possible D gene is TRBD1 (6 bases). Germline V gene sequence: CDR1 SGHRS, CDR2 YFSETQ. This CDR3 comprises 12 residues. V shed 4 bases and J shed 3 bases, with 8 bases lying between them. CDR3 DNA sequence: TGCGCCAGCAGCCAAGGGGGCTACGAGCAGTACTTC. Translation: CASSQGGYEQYF.

This chain joins TRBV11-2 and TRBJ2-5; D is perhaps TRBD2 (5 bases). V lost 3 bases, J lost 2 bases, and 7 bases lay in between. In germline, CDR1 is SGHAT, CDR2 FQNNGV. This CDR3 contains 13 residues. The CDR3 is CASSFGLQETQYF. The CDR3 DNA reads as TGTGCCAGCAGCTTTGGACTGCAAGAGACCCAGTACTTC.

This clone was counted a few times. Other DNA sequences in the sample encode the same CDR3. The gene calls are TRBV7-9 and TRBJ2-5; TRBD1 matches at 12 bases. V shed 5 bases, J shed 5 bases, and the junction held 3 bases outside the gene matches. This CDR3 spans 14 amino acids. CDR1 is SEHNR and CDR2 is FQNEAQ in the germline V gene (reference sequence). DNA for the CDR3: TGTGCCAGCAGCCCCGGGACAGGGGGCGAGACCCAGTACTTC. Translated, it gives CASSPGTGGETQYF.

This clone showed up just once. The chain carries TRBV7-8 and TRBJ2-3; 7 positions agree with TRBD2. This CDR3 has 16 residues. Germline values: CDR1 SGHVS, CDR2 FQNEAQ. After removal of 1 base from V and 1 base from J, the junction contained 5 bases not matched to a gene. The CDR3 DNA reads TGTGCCAGCAGCTTAGGCGACGGGAGGCGCACAGATACGCAGTATTTT. Translating gives CASSLGDGRRTDTQYF.

The sample holds a few counts of this clone. The chain uses TRBV29-1 and TRBJ1-3, with 7 positions matching TRBD1. V lost 5 bases and J lost 0; bases outside the gene matches: 7. CDR1 is SQVTM and CDR2 is ANQGSEA in the germline V gene. CDR3 length equals 15 residues. CDR3 in amino acids: CSVLDRPVSGNTIYF. CDR3 in DNA: TGCAGCGTTTTGGACAGGCCCGTCTCTGGAAACACCATATATTTT.

The chain recombines TRBV2 with TRBJ1-5; no definite D call. This CDR3 contains 14 residues. The germline V and J ends were trimmed by 4 bases and 2 bases, with 9 bases remaining between them. Germline lookup yields CDR1 SNHLY and CDR2 FYNNEI. CDR3 sequence (DNA): TGTGCCAGCAGTGTTGGGCACGGCAATCAGCCCCAGCATTTT. As protein: CASSVGHGNQPQHF.